This TCR beta chain was obtained from a study of CD8+ T cells in alopecia areata. Overall study context: Patients given treatment had severity scored by the percentage of scalp area affected.

RNA extraction and reverse transcription yielded cDNA as sequencing template. Sequenced by immunoSEQ multiplex PCR; TCRdb stores in-frame clones only, minus some. In the table there are more than 110,000 clones, roughly 80% of which are singletons. Treatment given: oral pan-JAK inhibitor, 5-10 mg twice daily. Overall study results and limits: There was only one nonresponder, so it was unclear how baseline CD8+ expansion relates to response. Expanded CD8+ clones among the top 100, as well as scalp clonality, were significantly decreased by tofacitinib.

Per germline, CDR1 SGHDT and CDR2 YYEEEE. The CDR3 sequence is 18 residues long. V lost 4 bases and J lost 4, with 27 bases in between. Concerning this clone: No antigen is known for it.

The TCR sequence derives from a human donor with alopecia areata. The sequencing here drew on CD8+ T cells sorted from blood, taken at week 4, from a patient treated with tofacitinib. J is TRBJ2-7 and V is TRBV5-6; either TRBD1 or TRBD2 may supply D (5 bases each). CDR3 nucleotide sequence: TGTGCCAGCAGCGTAGCCTCACGGGGCCCCGAGATCGGTTACGAGCAGTACTTC. This codes for CASSVASRGPEIGYEQYF.